What follows describes a single T cell receptor (beta chain). As yet, its antigen is unknown. This entry belongs to a study of cytomegalovirus exposure and HLA in healthy donors. Study overall: Unique TCRs numbering some 93 million, obtained from HLA-typed donors, made up an early data release.

Study-wide results and limits: Some V segments, TRBV6-2 and TRBV6-3 among them, were indistinguishable and were therefore excluded. Later analysis associated a missense DCLRE1C variant with TCR beta V- and J-gene trimming. An analysis that was carried out later associated 16,000 or so TCR beta sequences with HLA alleles at 0.05 false discovery rate.

Primers included in the PCR were 60 Vbeta and 13 Jbeta primers. Libraries were prepared by immunoSEQ multiplex PCR; TCRdb keeps only in-frame clonotypes and omits some of them. The data contain roughly 100,000 clones, 65% to 85% of them singletons. Germline CDR1 reads MNHEY; CDR2 reads SMNVEV (reference sequence). This CDR3 has 14 residues. Trimming removed 6 bases at V and 4 bases at J, with 15 bases between. J is TRBJ1-2 and V is TRBV27; D uncertain. The sequence derives from a male donor in good health and CMV-seronegative. Sequencing was performed on PBMCs. The chain's CDR3 is CASRYNTASYGYTF. For the CDR3, the DNA is TGTGCCAGCAGATATAACACCGCCTCCTATGGCTACACCTTC.